This T cell receptor beta chain was documented in a study of blood T cell repertoires in COVID-19. Clones were sequenced by immunoSEQ multiplex PCR, and TCRdb holds only the in-frame ones, with some missing. The data contain about 59,000 clones, roughly 91% of them singletons. Worth noting for this clone: Within the sample, other DNA sequences also encode this same CDR3.

The ends were cut back, 1 base at V and 4 bases at J, with 11 bases in the middle. Germline-derived CDR1 and CDR2 are SGHRS and YFSETQ. This CDR3 has 15 residues. Sequencing was performed on peripheral blood. The clonotype was recovered from a human donor in a cohort sampled during active COVID-19. The V and J genes are TRBV5-1 and TRBJ2-2, with D tentatively TRBD2 (5 bases). The CDR3 protein is CASSLPRDATGELFF. CDR3 nucleotides: TGCGCCAGCAGCTTGCCGAGGGATGCCACCGGGGAGCTGTTTTTT.